Listed below are T cell receptor beta chains from one sample, sequenced in a study of OX40 agonist ivuxolimab in advanced cancers. Assay used: immunoSEQ multiplex PCR; TCRdb lists only in-frame clones, some missing. The table records around 88,000 clones, about 90% of them present only once. Specimen: CD4+ or CD8+ T cells sorted from blood, collected in a trial of the OX40 agonist ivuxolimab. These receptors all come from an adult with an advanced solid tumor such as melanoma, head and neck, liver or kidney cancer. Each CDR3 is given with its conserved first and last residue. The order of the fields is D gene, V gene, clone size, J gene, CDR3 protein, CDR3 DNA. D genes are given only for firm matches. Clone size is shown for a subset of rows, as once, few, many or a class of expanded clone.

D gene: .; V gene: TRBV6-5; clone size: .; J gene: TRBJ2-5; CDR3 protein: CASSYGLAETQYF; CDR3 DNA: TGTGCCAGCAGTTACGGGCTAGCGGAGACCCAGTACTTC
D gene: .; V gene: TRBV5-1; clone size: few; J gene: TRBJ2-7; CDR3 protein: CASSSQRARPYEQYF; CDR3 DNA: TGCGCCAGCAGCTCCCAGCGGGCTAGACCCTACGAGCAGTACTTC
D gene: .; V gene: TRBV30; clone size: .; J gene: TRBJ1-1; CDR3 protein: CAWSVQVKDTEAFF; CDR3 DNA: TGTGCCTGGAGTGTACAGGTGAAAGACACTGAAGCTTTCTTT
D gene: .; V gene: TRBV6-1; clone size: few; J gene: TRBJ2-1; CDR3 protein: CASSEAKYSRADSYNEQFF; CDR3 DNA: TGTGCCAGCAGTGAAGCGAAATACTCCCGGGCCGACTCCTACAATGAGCAGTTCTTC
D gene: .; V gene: TRBV12-5; clone size: once; J gene: TRBJ2-3; CDR3 protein: CASGLMPNTDTQYF; CDR3 DNA: TGTGCTAGTGGTTTGATGCCGAATACAGATACGCAGTATTTT
D gene: TRBD1; V gene: TRBV5-6; clone size: .; J gene: TRBJ1-1; CDR3 protein: CASSLEAGQGRTFF; CDR3 DNA: TGTGCCAGCAGCTTGGAGGCGGGACAGGGTCGGACTTTCTTT
D gene: .; V gene: TRBV18; clone size: .; J gene: TRBJ1-4; CDR3 protein: CASSLTATTNEKLFF; CDR3 DNA: TGTGCCAGCTCACTGACAGCCACAACTAATGAAAAACTGTTTTTT
D gene: TRBD1; V gene: TRBV10-3; clone size: .; J gene: TRBJ2-7; CDR3 protein: CAIRRTGGTYEQYF; CDR3 DNA: TGTGCCATCAGAAGGACAGGGGGCACCTACGAGCAGTACTTC
D gene: TRBD2; V gene: TRBV11-2; clone size: .; J gene: TRBJ2-7; CDR3 protein: CASSLRGGAYEQYF; CDR3 DNA: TGTGCCAGCAGCTTACGGGGGGGAGCATACGAGCAGTACTTC
D gene: TRBD1; V gene: TRBV4-2; clone size: .; J gene: TRBJ2-7; CDR3 protein: CASSQERDSYEQYF; CDR3 DNA: TGTGCCAGCAGCCAAGAGAGGGACAGTTACGAGCAGTACTTC
D gene: TRBD2; V gene: TRBV6-1; clone size: .; J gene: TRBJ2-3; CDR3 protein: CASSENRGGSTDTQYF; CDR3 DNA: TGTGCCAGCAGTGAAAATCGCGGGGGTTCCACAGATACGCAGTATTTT